The 16 T cell receptor beta chains presented below share a single source sample, sequenced in a study of cytotoxic CD8 clonotypes in ibrutinib-treated CLL. Here immunoSEQ multiplex PCR was the method, and the copy in TCRdb shows in-frame clones only, minus some. Among around 200,000 clones, 75% to 85% were seen once, and the ten largest hold 11%. Sequences were derived from PBMCs, sampled after 12 months of ibrutinib treatment. These receptor sequences come from a human donor with chronic lymphocytic leukemia.

V is TRBV7-6 and J is TRBJ2-7, with D perhaps matching TRBD1 (6 bases). V was pared by 0 bases and J by 3 bases, with 12 bases between. Looked up from germline, CDR1 is SGHVS and CDR2 is FNYEAQ. The CDR3 has 15 amino acids. The CDR3 region is CASSLALQGDYEQYF. The CDR3, as DNA: TGTGCCAGCAGCTTAGCCCTACAGGGCGACTACGAGCAGTACTTC.

The rearrangement links TRBV7-9 to TRBJ1-2; D unresolved. Germline loops: CDR1 SEHNR, CDR2 FQNEAQ (reference sequence). The CDR3 contains 12 residues. Trimming left V 5 bases short and J 5 bases short, with 9 bases between. The CDR3 is CASSRTEYGYTF. In DNA form, the CDR3 reads TGTGCCAGCAGCCGGACGGAATATGGCTACACCTTC.

J is TRBJ1-1 and V is TRBV19; possible D gene TRBD1, 5 bases. CDR3 length: 11 amino acids. CDR1 is LNHDA, CDR2 SQIVND, per germline (reference sequence). The V and J ends lost 5 bases and 10 bases respectively, with 11 bases between them. The CDR3 nucleotides are TGTGCCAGTAGTGGGGGGTTGGGAGCTTTCTTT. Its protein is CASSGGLGAFF.

The chain has TRBV5-1 and TRBJ2-1; 7 positions match TRBD2. Losses at the gene ends were 7 bases for V and 0 bases for J; bases not matched to a gene: 7. CDR1 is SGHRS, CDR2 YFSETQ, per germline. This CDR3 has 15 amino acids. The CDR3 loop reads CASGFSGSSYNEQFF. The CDR3 DNA follows: TGCGCCAGCGGATTTAGCGGGTCCTCCTACAATGAGCAGTTCTTC.

The chain combines TRBV19 with TRBJ2-2; the D gene is possibly TRBD2 (5 bases). The CDR3 extends over 15 amino acids. Germline V gene data show CDR1 as LNHDA and CDR2 as SQIVND (reference sequence). V was trimmed by 9 bases and J by 5 bases, leaving 19 bases between them. The DNA for the CDR3 is TGTGCCAGCCAACTAGGAGACTACGAGACCGGGGAGCTGTTTTTT. Amino acid sequence: CASQLGDYETGELFF. The complete variable domain, with remaining parts taken from reference TRBV19 and TRBJ2-2, reads DGGITQSPKYLFRKEGQNVTLSCEQNLNHDAMYWYRQDPGQGLRLIYYSQIVNDFQKGDIAEGYSVSREKKESFPLTVTSAQKNPTAFYLCASQLGDYETGELFFGEGSRLTVL.

The chain links TRBV6-1 to TRBJ2-5; 8 bases match TRBD2. The end of the DNA fits TRBJ2-7 better, so the J call may be wrong. The CDR3 consists of 13 residues. CDR1 is MNHNS, CDR2 SASEGT, per germline. The CDR3 here is CASSELAGTEQYF. CDR3 DNA sequence: TGTGCCAGCAGTGAACTAGCGGGCACCGAGCAGTACTTC.

The J gene is TRBJ1-2, the V gene TRBV7-9; D may be TRBD1 (5 bases). CDR1 and CDR2 from the germline V gene are SEHNR and FQNEAQ (reference sequence). This CDR3 contains 16 residues. The V gene lost 1 base and the J gene lost 0 bases, with 12 bases spanning the gap. The CDR3 bases are TGTGCCAGCAGCTTAGTTGAGACAGCAGCTAACTATGGCTACACCTTC. This gives the protein CASSLVETAANYGYTF.

This clone showed up just a few times. V gene TRBV25-1 combines with J gene TRBJ2-3, with TRBD2 identical over 8 bases. The CDR3 spans 15 residues. CDR1 is MGHDK, CDR2 SYGVNS, per germline. Trimming cost V 5 bases and J 6 bases; bases outside gene matches: 10. In DNA form, the CDR3 reads TGTGCCAGCAGTTCCGGGACTAGAACGTACGATACGCAGTATTTT. This gives the protein CASSSGTRTYDTQYF.

This chain connects TRBV10-3 to TRBJ2-3; perhaps TRBD1 as D (5 bases). There are 15 residues in the CDR3. Germline CDR1 ENHRY, CDR2 SYGVKD. V gave up 2 bases and J gave up 1 base, with 10 bases separating them. The CDR3 loop is CAISEIGVRTDTQYF. The CDR3 region has the DNA TGTGCCATCAGTGAGATAGGGGTTCGCACAGATACGCAGTATTTT.

The chain couples TRBV4-1 to TRBJ1-2, with 8 bases lining up with TRBD1. CDR3 length: 16 amino acids. V lost 3 bases, J lost 4 bases, and 10 bases stayed unmatched. CDR1 and CDR2 (germline): MGHRA, YSYEKL. CDR3 DNA: TGCGCCAGCAGCCAGGACTTACAGGGGGGAGTCTATGGCTACACCTTC. It specifies CASSQDLQGGVYGYTF.

This clone has just one count. This sequence joins TRBV27 and TRBJ1-2; D might be TRBD1 (6 bases). V gave up 3 bases and J gave up 8 bases, with 10 bases separating them. The CDR3 is 12 amino acids. The germline V gene has CDR1 MNHEY and CDR2 SMNVEV (reference sequence). CDR3 in DNA: TGTGCCAGCAGTTTCCAGGGGAGAGGCTACACCTTC. This gives the protein CASSFQGRGYTF.

The chain employs TRBV28 and TRBJ2-7, with 10 positions matching TRBD2. The germline V gene has CDR1 MDHEN and CDR2 SYDVKM. The CDR3 covers 13 residues. Losses at the gene ends were 2 bases for V and 9 bases for J; bases not matched to a gene: 4. In DNA form, the CDR3 reads TGTGCCAGCAGTTTAAGCGGGAGGGAGTGGCAGTACTTC. This gives the protein CASSLSGREWQYF.

The rearrangement uses TRBV4-2 and TRBJ2-1, with 8 bases that match TRBD1. The V gene's germline CDR1 is LGHNA and CDR2 YNFKEQ. The CDR3 loop spans 17 amino acids. J was trimmed by 8 bases and V by 4 bases; bases with no gene match: 16. This CDR3 reads CASSLHTAGQGSDEQFF. The CDR3 coding sequence is TGTGCCAGCAGCCTCCACACGGCTGGACAGGGAAGTGATGAGCAGTTCTTC.

J is TRBJ2-3 and V is TRBV5-4, with TRBD2 matching 9 bases. Germline trimming cut 4 bases from V and 2 bases from J; bases unmatched to any gene: 11. Germline assignment: CDR1 SGHNT and CDR2 YYREEE (reference sequence). The CDR3 sequence is 17 residues long. The CDR3 protein is CASSIVRASGDTDTQYF. The DNA for the CDR3 is TGTGCCAGCAGCATTGTGCGCGCTAGCGGGGACACAGATACGCAGTATTTT. Looking up the rest from reference TRBV5-4 and TRBJ2-3 gives the full variable domain: ETGVTQSPTHLIKTRGQQVTLRCSSQSGHNTVSWYQQALGQGPQFIFQYYREEENGRGNFPPRFSGLQFPNYSSELNVNALELDDSALYLCASSIVRASGDTDTQYFGPGTRLTVL.

The chain joins TRBV9 to TRBJ2-3; TRBD2 aligns across 9 bases. From germline, CDR1 is SGDLS and CDR2 YYNGEE. The CDR3 spans 15 residues. After removal of 0 bases from V and 1 base from J, the junction contained 0 bases not matched to a gene. This chain's CDR3 is CASSVASGGTDTQYF. Written as DNA, the CDR3 is TGTGCCAGCAGCGTAGCTAGCGGGGGCACAGATACGCAGTATTTT.

This clone was counted only a few times. The chain joins TRBV9 to TRBJ1-6; 9 nucleotides agree with TRBD1. The CDR3 is 15 amino acids. V was clipped by 6 bases and J by 8 bases; unmatched bases: 9. CDR1 and CDR2 from the germline V gene are SGDLS and YYNGEE. DNA for the CDR3: TGTGCCAGCACCAAGGGAGGGACAGGGTATTCACCCCTCCACTTT. This codes for CASTKGGTGYSPLHF.